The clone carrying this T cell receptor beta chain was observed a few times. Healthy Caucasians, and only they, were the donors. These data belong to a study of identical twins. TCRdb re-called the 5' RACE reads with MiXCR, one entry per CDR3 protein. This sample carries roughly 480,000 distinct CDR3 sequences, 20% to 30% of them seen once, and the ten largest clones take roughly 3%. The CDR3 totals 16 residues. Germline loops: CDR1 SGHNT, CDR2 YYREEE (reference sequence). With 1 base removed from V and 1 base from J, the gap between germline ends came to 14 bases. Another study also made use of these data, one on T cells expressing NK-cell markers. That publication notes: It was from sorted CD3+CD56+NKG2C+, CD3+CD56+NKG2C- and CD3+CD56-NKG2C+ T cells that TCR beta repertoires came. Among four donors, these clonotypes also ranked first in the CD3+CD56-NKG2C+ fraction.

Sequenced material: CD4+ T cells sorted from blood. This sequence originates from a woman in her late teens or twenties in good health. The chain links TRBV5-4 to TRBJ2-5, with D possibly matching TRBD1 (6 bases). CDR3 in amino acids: CASSLTTGSLQETQYF. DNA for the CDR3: TGTGCCAGCAGCTTGACAACAGGGTCTCTCCAAGAGACCCAGTACTTC.